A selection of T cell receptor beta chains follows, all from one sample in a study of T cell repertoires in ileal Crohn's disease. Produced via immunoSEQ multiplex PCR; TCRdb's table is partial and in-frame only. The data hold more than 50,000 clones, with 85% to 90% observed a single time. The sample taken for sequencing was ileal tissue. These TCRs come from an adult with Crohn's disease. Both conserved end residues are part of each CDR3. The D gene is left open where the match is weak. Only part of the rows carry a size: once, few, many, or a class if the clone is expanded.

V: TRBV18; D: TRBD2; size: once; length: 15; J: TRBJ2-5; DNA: TGTGCCAGCTCACCTGTTAGCGGGAGATCAGAGACCCAGTACTTC; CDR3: CASSPVSGRSETQYF
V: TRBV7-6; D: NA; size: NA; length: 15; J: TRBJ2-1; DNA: TGTGCCAGCAGCTTAGGGCGGGACCATTACAATGAGCAGTTCTTC; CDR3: CASSLGRDHYNEQFF
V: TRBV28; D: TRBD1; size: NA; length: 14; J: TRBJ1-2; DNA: TGTGCCAGCAGTCCTACAGGGGGTAACTATGGCTACACCTTC; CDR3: CASSPTGGNYGYTF
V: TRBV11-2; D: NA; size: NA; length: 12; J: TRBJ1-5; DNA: TGTGCCAGCAGCTTACAAGAGGGGCCCCAGCATTTT; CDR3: CASSLQEGPQHF
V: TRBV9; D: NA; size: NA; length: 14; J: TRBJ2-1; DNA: TGTGCCAGCAGCCGTACTGTAGAGAACAATGAGCAGTTCTTC; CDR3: CASSRTVENNEQFF
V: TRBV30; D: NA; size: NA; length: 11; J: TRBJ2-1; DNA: TGTGCCTGGAGTGGACTAGGGGAGCAGTTCTTC; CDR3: CAWSGLGEQFF
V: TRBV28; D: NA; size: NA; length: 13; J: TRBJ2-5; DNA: TGTGCCAGCAGTGACAAGAGCCAAGAGACCCAGTACTTC; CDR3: CASSDKSQETQYF
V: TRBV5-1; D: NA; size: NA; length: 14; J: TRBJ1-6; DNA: TGCGCCAGCAGCTTGGACGGAGGAAATTCACCCCTCCACTTT; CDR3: CASSLDGGNSPLHF
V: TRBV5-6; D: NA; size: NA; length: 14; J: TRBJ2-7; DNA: TGTGCCAGCAGCTTAAGGGGGATCTCCTACGAGCAGTACTTC; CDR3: CASSLRGISYEQYF
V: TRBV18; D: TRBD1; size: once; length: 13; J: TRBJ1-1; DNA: TGTGCCAGCTCGCAAGACAGGGATACTGAAGCTTTCTTT; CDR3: CASSQDRDTEAFF
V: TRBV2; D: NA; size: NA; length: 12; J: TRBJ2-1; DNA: TGTGCCAGCAGTGATTCCGACTATTTCGCGTTCTTC; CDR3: CASSDSDYFAFF
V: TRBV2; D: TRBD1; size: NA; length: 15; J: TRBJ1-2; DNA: TGTGCCAGCAGTGATAAACAGGGGAATTCTGATGGCTACACCTTC; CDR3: CASSDKQGNSDGYTF
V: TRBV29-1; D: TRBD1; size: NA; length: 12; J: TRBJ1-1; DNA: TGCAGCGCACGGACAGGGGGCACTGAAGCTTTCTTT; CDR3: CSARTGGTEAFF
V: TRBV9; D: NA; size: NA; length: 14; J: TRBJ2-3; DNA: TGTGCCAGCAGCCCACCCGGGGGTGGAGATACGCAGTATTTT; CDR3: CASSPPGGGDTQYF
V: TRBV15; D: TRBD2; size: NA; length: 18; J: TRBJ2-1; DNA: TGTGCCACCAGCAGGACTAGCGGGGGTCCTAGCTCCTACAATGAGCAGTTCTTC; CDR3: CATSRTSGGPSSYNEQFF
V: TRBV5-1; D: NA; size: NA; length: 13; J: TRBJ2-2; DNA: TGCGCCAGCAGTCCAGGGGACACCGGGGAGCTGTTTTTT; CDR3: CASSPGDTGELFF
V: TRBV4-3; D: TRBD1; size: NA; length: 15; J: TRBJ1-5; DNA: TGCGCCAGCAGCCCTGGGACAGTCGGCAATCAGCCCCAGCATTTT; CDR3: CASSPGTVGNQPQHF
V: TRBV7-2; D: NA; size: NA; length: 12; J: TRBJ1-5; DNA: TGTGCCAGCAGCTTAGGAGATCAGCCCCAGCATTTT; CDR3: CASSLGDQPQHF
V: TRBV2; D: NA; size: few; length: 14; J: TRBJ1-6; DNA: TGTGCCAGCAGCGGACGGACAGAAAATTCACCCCTCCACTTT; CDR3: CASSGRTENSPLHF
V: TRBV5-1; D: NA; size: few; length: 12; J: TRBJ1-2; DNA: TGCGCCAGCAGCTTGAACAGGGAGGGCTACACCTTC; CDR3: CASSLNREGYTF
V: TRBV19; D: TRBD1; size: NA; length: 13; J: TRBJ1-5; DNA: TGTGCCAGTAGTATAACAGGGGATCAGCCCCAGCATTTT; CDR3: CASSITGDQPQHF
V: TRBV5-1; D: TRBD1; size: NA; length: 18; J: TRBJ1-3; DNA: TGCGCCAGCAGCCAGACAGGGGGCGCGGGTAACTCTGGAAACACCATATATTTT; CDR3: CASSQTGGAGNSGNTIYF
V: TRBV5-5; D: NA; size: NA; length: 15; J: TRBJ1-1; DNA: TGTGCCAGCAGCTTCGGTGGTTACGCGAACACTGAAGCTTTCTTT; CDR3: CASSFGGYANTEAFF
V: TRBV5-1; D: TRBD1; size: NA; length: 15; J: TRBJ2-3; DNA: TGCGCCAGCAGCTTGAAGGGGGCCAGCACAGATACGCAGTATTTT; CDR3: CASSLKGASTDTQYF
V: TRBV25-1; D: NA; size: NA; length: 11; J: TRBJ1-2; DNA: TGTGCCAGCAGTGAATCAGGGGGCTACACCTTC; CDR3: CASSESGGYTF
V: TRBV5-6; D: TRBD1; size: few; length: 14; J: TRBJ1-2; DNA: TGTGCCAGCAGCCGCGGGACAGCAATTTATGGCTACACCTTC; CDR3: CASSRGTAIYGYTF
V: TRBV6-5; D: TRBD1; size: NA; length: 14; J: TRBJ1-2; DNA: TGTGCCAGCAGACATCCGGGGACAGGGAGTGGCTACACCTTC; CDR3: CASRHPGTGSGYTF
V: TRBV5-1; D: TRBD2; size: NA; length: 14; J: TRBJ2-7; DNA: TGCGCCAGCAGCGTACTAGCGGGAGCATACGAGCAGTACTTC; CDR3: CASSVLAGAYEQYF
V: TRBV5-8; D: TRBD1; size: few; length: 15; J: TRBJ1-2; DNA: TGTGCCAGCAGCTTGCAAGGACAGGGGGCCTATGGCTACACCTTC; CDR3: CASSLQGQGAYGYTF
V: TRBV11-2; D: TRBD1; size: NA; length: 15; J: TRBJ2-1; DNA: TGTGCCAGTCATGTGGGGACAGGCTCTTGGAATGAGCAGTTCTTC; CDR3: CASHVGTGSWNEQFF
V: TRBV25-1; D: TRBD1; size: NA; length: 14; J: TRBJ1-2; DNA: TGTGCCAGCAGTACTACAGGGGTTAGGTATGGCTACACCTTC; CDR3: CASSTTGVRYGYTF
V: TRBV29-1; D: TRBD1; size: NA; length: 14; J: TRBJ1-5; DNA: TGCAGCGTTGGGGACAGCCTTAGCAATCAGCCCCAGCATTTT; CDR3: CSVGDSLSNQPQHF
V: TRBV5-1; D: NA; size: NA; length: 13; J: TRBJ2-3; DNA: TGCGCCAGCAGCTTTGAGGGCACAGATACGCAGTATTTT; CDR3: CASSFEGTDTQYF
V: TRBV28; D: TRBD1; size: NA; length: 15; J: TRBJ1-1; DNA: TGTGCCAGCAGACCCCGGACAGGGCGGGGGACTGAAGCTTTCTTT; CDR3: CASRPRTGRGTEAFF
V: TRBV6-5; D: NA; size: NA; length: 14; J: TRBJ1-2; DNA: TGTGCCAGCAGTTACCTGACAGTACCCTATGGCTACACCTTC; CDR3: CASSYLTVPYGYTF
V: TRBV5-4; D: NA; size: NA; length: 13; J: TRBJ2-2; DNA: TGTGCCAGCACGGGACACGGGTCCGGGGAGCTGTTTTTT; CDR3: CASTGHGSGELFF
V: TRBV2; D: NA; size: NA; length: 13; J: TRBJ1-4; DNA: TGTGCCAGCTGCTGGGAGTTTTGGTCGGAACTGTTTTTT; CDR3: CASCWEFWSELFF
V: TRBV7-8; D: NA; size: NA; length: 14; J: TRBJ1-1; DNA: TGTGCCAGCAGCCAAAATCAGGGGAACACTGAAGCTTTCTTT; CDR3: CASSQNQGNTEAFF
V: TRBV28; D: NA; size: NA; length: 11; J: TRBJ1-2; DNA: TGTGCCAGCAGTTTGCGTTATGGCTACACCTTC; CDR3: CASSLRYGYTF
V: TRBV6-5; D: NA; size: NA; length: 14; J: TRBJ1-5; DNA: TGTGCCATCCGCCCAGGGTCTCCCAATCAGCCCCAGCATTTT; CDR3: CAIRPGSPNQPQHF
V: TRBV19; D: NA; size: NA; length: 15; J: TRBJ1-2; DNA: TGTGCCAGTAGTGATGACAGGCTAGGGGACTATGGCTACACCTTC; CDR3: CASSDDRLGDYGYTF
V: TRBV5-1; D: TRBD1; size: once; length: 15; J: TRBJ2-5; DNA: TGCGCCAGCAGCTCAGGGACAGCCAAACAAGAGACCCAGTACTTC; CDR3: CASSSGTAKQETQYF
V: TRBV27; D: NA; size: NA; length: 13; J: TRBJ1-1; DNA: TGTGCCAGCAGCCTAGAGATGAACACTGAAGCTTTCTTT; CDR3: CASSLEMNTEAFF
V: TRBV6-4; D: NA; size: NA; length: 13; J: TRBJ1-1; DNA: TGTGCCAGCAGTGACTCTGGCAGCACTGAAGCTTTCTTT; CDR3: CASSDSGSTEAFF
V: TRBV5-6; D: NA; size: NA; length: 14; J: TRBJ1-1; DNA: TGTGCCAGCAGCTTGAACCTTCAGGGCACTGAAGCTTTCTTT; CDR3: CASSLNLQGTEAFF
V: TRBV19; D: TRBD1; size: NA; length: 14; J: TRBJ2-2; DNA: TGTGCCAGTCGACAGGGCATTACCACCGGGGAGCTGTTTTTT; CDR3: CASRQGITTGELFF